The 7 T cell receptor beta chains given below trace back to one sample, sequenced in a study of PD-1 blockade in classical Hodgkin lymphoma. Profiling relied on immunoSEQ multiplex PCR, and the TCRdb table lists in-frame clones only, not all of them. Of almost 100,000 clones in the sample, roughly 92% were seen once. The patients all showed relapse after autologous stem cell transplantation, while their brentuximab vedotin exposure varied. This specimen was peripheral blood mononuclear cells (PBMCs), taken at baseline. The receptors originated from a human donor with classical Hodgkin lymphoma.

This clone has only one observation. The rearrangement uses TRBV7-9 and TRBJ2-7; D ambiguous. The CDR3 loop spans 14 amino acids. Germline-derived CDR1 and CDR2 are SEHNR and FQNEAQ (reference sequence). V was cut by 3 bases and J by 4 bases, with 13 bases left in between. The CDR3 is CASSFEAGLYEQYF. For the CDR3, the DNA is TGTGCCAGCAGCTTTGAGGCAGGATTGTACGAGCAGTACTTC.

This rearrangement joins TRBV14 to TRBJ2-7; D is undetermined. CDR1 is SGHDN and CDR2 is FVKESK in the germline V gene. Trimming removed 1 base at V and 2 bases at J, with 9 bases between. CDR3 length: 14 amino acids. The CDR3 sequence is CASSQVPGPYEQYF. CDR3 sequence (DNA): TGTGCCAGCAGCCAAGTTCCAGGCCCCTACGAGCAGTACTTC.

This chain joins TRBV19 and TRBJ1-5, with TRBD1 as a possible D gene (6 bases). Trimming removed 1 base at V and 1 base at J, with 11 bases between. The germline V gene has CDR1 LNHDA and CDR2 SQIVND (reference sequence). This CDR3 is built from 16 residues. CDR3 coding DNA: TGTGCCAGTAGTATAGGAACAGGGAGGAGCAATCAGCCCCAGCATTTT. This encodes CASSIGTGRSNQPQHF.

The chain couples TRBV30 to TRBJ2-1; D may be TRBD2 (5 bases). Germline CDR1 and CDR2: GTSNPN and SVGIG (reference sequence). The germline V and J ends were trimmed by 2 bases and 10 bases, with 12 bases remaining between them. The CDR3 is 12 amino acids. CDR3 sequence: CAWSRVASEQFF. The CDR3 DNA is TGTGCCTGGAGTAGGGTGGCTAGCGAGCAGTTCTTC.

The rearrangement links TRBV5-1 to TRBJ2-2, with a possible D match to TRBD2 (5 bases). The CDR3 has 14 residues. V was clipped by 6 bases and J by 0 bases, with 9 bases between them. Germline V gene sequence: CDR1 SGHRS, CDR2 YFSETQ. CDR3 in amino acids: CASNAGANTGELFF. DNA of the CDR3: TGCGCCAGCAATGCGGGTGCGAACACCGGGGAGCTGTTTTTT.

The genes are TRBV9 and TRBJ2-3; 10 nucleotides agree with TRBD2. The CDR3 runs to 14 residues. V shed 4 bases and J 6 bases; nucleotides not matched to a gene: 5. Germline CDR1 and CDR2: SGDLS and YYNGEE. The chain's CDR3 is CASSPNSGRDTQYF. CDR3 nucleotides: TGTGCCAGCAGCCCTAATAGCGGGAGGGATACGCAGTATTTT.

The chain employs TRBV29-1 and TRBJ2-4, with D unresolved. V shed 6 bases and J shed 0 bases, with 9 bases lying between them. The CDR3 is made up of 13 amino acids. Germline-derived CDR1 and CDR2 are SQVTM and ANQGSEA. CDR3 residues: CSVTVLAKNIQYF. The DNA for the CDR3 is TGCAGCGTAACAGTACTAGCCAAAAACATTCAGTACTTC.